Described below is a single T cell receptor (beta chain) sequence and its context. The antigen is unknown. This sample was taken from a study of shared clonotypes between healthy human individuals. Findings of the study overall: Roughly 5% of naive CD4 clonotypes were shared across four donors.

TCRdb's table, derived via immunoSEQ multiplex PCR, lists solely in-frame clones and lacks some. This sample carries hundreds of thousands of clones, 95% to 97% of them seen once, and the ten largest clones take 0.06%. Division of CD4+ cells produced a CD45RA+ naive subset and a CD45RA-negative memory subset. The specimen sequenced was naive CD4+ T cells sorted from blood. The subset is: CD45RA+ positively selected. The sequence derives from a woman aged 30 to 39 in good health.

The CDR3 reads CASSLFFGTGFEKLFF. The CDR3 bases are TGTGCCAGCAGTTTATTTTTTGGGACAGGGTTTGAAAAACTGTTTTTT. The chain couples TRBV28 to TRBJ1-4; 9 bases line up with TRBD1. V was clipped by 1 base and J by 7 bases; unmatched bases: 7. There are 16 residues in the CDR3. The germline V gene encodes CDR1 MDHEN and CDR2 SYDVKM.